The present TCR beta chain was sequenced within a study of blood T cell repertoires in COVID-19. Source study methods: Reference gene primer amplification gave estimated nucleated cell counts. The repertoire was sequenced with immunoSEQ multiplex PCR; TCRdb's copy has only in-frame clones and lacks some. The V and J calls and clone size are taken from that table; D and trimming were inferred from the DNA. Here the sample spans fewer than 250,000 clones, roughly 85% being singletons. Trimming left V 5 bases short and J 5 bases short, with 13 bases between. Germline values: CDR1 SGHRS, CDR2 YFSETQ. The CDR3 covers 13 residues. Participants were aged about 18 to 100 years, lived in about two dozen US areas, and enrolled virtually.

The chain uses TRBV5-1 and TRBJ1-1, with unresolved D. The sequencing sample was made of PBMCs or T cells enriched from blood (not recorded which). The receptor's source is a woman aged 40-49 years who had been exposed to COVID-19. The CDR3 loop is CASRGIGETEAFF. CDR3 DNA: TGCGCCAGCAGAGGAATAGGAGAGACTGAAGCTTTCTTT. The full variable domain, with the rest looked up from reference TRBV5-1 and TRBJ1-1, is KAGVTQTPRYLIKTRGQQVTLSCSPISGHRSVSWYQQTPGQGLQFLFEYFSETQRNKGNFPGRFSGRQFSNSRSEMNVSTLELGDSALYLCASRGIGETEAFFGQGTRLTVV.